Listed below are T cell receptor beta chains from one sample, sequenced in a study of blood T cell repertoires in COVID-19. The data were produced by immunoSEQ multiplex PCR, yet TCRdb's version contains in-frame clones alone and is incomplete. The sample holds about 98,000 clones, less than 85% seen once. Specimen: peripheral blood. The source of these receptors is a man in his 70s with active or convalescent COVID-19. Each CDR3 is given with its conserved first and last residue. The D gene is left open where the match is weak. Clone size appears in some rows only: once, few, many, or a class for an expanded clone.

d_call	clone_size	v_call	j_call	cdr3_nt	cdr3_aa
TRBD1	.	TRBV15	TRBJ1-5	TGTGCCACCAGCAGAGATCTTGACAGGGGTCAGCCCCAGCATTTT	CATSRDLDRGQPQHF
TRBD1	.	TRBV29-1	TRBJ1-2	TGCAGCGTTGAGGGGACAGGCCTCTATGGCTACACCTTC	CSVEGTGLYGYTF
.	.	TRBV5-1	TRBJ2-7	TGCGCCAGCAGCTTGGTCAGTTCGGAGCAGTACTTC	CASSLVSSEQYF
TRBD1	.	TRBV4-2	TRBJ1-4	TGTGCCAGCAGCCAAGTAGTGGGACAGGGAAGTGAAAAACTGTTTTTT	CASSQVVGQGSEKLFF
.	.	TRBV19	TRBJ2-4	TGTGCCAGTAGTACCCCGGGACACACTTTAAACATTCAGTACTTC	CASSTPGHTLNIQYF
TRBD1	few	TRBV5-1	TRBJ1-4	TGCGCCAGCAGCTTCGGACAGGGGGCGGAAAAACTGTTTTTT	CASSFGQGAEKLFF
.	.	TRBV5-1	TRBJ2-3	TGCGCCAGCAGCTTGGGGACAGACGGGGATACGCAGTATTTT	CASSLGTDGDTQYF
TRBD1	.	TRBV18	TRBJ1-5	TGTGCCAGCTCACCAGCGGGACAGGAGTTCAATCAGCCCCAGCATTTT	CASSPAGQEFNQPQHF
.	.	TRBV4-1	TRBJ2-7	TGCGCCAGCAGCCCGGTTCCGGGACAAACCTACGAGCAGTACTTC	CASSPVPGQTYEQYF
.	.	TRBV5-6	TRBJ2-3	TGTGCCAGCAGCTTCCAGAGCACAGATACGCAGTATTTT	CASSFQSTDTQYF
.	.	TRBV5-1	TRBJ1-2	TGCGCCAGCAGCGTGGCTTCGAGAGGTTTTGAGGGCTACACCTTC	CASSVASRGFEGYTF
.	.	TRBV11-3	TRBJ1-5	TGTGCCAGCAGCTTAGTAGGGGATCAGCCCCAGCATTTT	CASSLVGDQPQHF
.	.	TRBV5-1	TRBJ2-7	TGCGCCAGCAGACTGATGAGCTCCTACGAGCAGTACTTC	CASRLMSSYEQYF
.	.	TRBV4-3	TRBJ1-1	TGCGCCAGCAGCCAAGACCCTCAGGGGAACACTGAAGCTTTCTTT	CASSQDPQGNTEAFF
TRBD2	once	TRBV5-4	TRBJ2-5	TGTGCCAGCAGCGTAGCGGGATCTCAAGAGACCCAGTACTTC	CASSVAGSQETQYF
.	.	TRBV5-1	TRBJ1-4	TGCGCCAGCAGCTTCCGGCAGGATGAAAAACTGTTTTTT	CASSFRQDEKLFF
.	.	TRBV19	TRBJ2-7	TGTGCCAGTAGTATATGGAGGGCAGATTCTATGGGAGAGCAGTACTTC	CASSIWRADSMGEQYF
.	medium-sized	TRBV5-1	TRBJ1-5	TGCGCCAGCAGTCGCTCGCAGGGCAATCAGCCCCAGCATTTT	CASSRSQGNQPQHF